This T cell receptor beta chain was recorded in a study of Tregs in tolerant kidney transplant recipients. With respect to this clone: Its antigen remains unidentified.

Thawed PBMCs were FACS-sorted into unstimulated CD4+CD25+CD127- regulatory T cells, CD4+CD25- non-regulatory cells, CD4 and CD8 cells. Assay: immunoSEQ multiplex PCR; the TCRdb copy retains only in-frame clones and omits some. The table includes roughly 46,000 clones, roughly nine tenths detected once. Study findings and constraints: Findings come from small patient numbers and require larger validation. Expanding Tregs on activated donor B cells appeared to best identify donor-specific TCRbeta clones. No direct test of biological reproducibility was done here.

This CDR3 spans 15 amino acids. Trimming removed 6 bases from V and 8 bases from J, with 19 bases in between. The germline CDR1 and CDR2 sequences are MNHNS and SASEGT. Source material: Tregs from blood. The receptor comes from a human donor in good health. This chain uses TRBV6-1 with TRBJ1-4, with D possibly TRBD1 on 5 matching bases. CDR3 DNA: TGTGCCAGCAGGGGCCCGGGGACCGCGGCGGAAAAACTGTTTTTT. Translating it yields CASRGPGTAAEKLFF.